This T cell receptor beta chain was retrieved from a study of shared clonotypes between healthy human individuals. The donors were adults (healthy and HIV-negative) with no recent acute infections or vaccinations. On this clone itself: Its antigen remains unknown.

TCRdb keeps only in-frame clones here, not all; method: immunoSEQ multiplex PCR. The repertoire has roughly 760,000 clones, around 67% of them found once; the top ten carry roughly 1.7%. Study-level results: Generally, estimated richness proved larger in naive subsets than it did in memory subsets.

Sequenced input: memory CD4+ T cells sorted from blood. Noted subset: CD45RA-negative fraction. The receptor was isolated from a young woman in good health.

The CDR3, as DNA: TGTGCCAGCAGCGTAGATCCTAGCGGGACGGAGACCCAGTACTTC. It codes for CASSVDPSGTETQYF. J is TRBJ2-5 and V is TRBV9; 9 bases line up with TRBD2. This CDR3 spans 15 amino acids. Germline V lookup: CDR1 SGDLS, CDR2 YYNGEE. The V segment lost 0 bases and the J segment 5 bases; nucleotides outside the gene matches: 5.